This TCR beta chain emerged from a study of beta chain features in type 1 diabetes. CD45RO/CCR7/CD25/CD127/CD95/CD27 separated CD4+ naive, central memory, regulatory and stem cell-like memory cells by sorting. Study results and limitations: Among patients, naive, central memory and Treg TCRB repertoires appeared more similar than among healthy donors. Sequencing of cDNA might inflate the share of cells that strongly express TCR. Still unanswered here is whether HLA type influences TCRB rearrangement.

As to this clone: Its antigen is unknown.

The germline V gene encodes CDR1 MNHEY and CDR2 SMNVEV (reference sequence). The CDR3 has 14 residues. The V end lost 2 bases, the J end lost 8 bases, and 12 bases lay between the germline ends. Expressed TCRB transcripts were sequenced because the isolated RNA had all been reverse transcribed beforehand. Sequencing was performed with immunoSEQ multiplex PCR; in TCRdb, only in-frame clones are kept and a portion is missing. This sample carries 65,000 to 100,000 clones, 25% to 35% of them seen once, and the ten largest clones take roughly 0.44%. The TCR comes from a woman between 18 and 29 years old in good health. Sequences were obtained from stem cell memory CD4+ T cells from blood. This chain links TRBV27 with TRBJ1-4; maybe TRBD1 (6 bases). In DNA, the CDR3 is TGTGCCAGCAGTTTAACAGGGTTTGGCGAAAAACTGTTTTTT. Amino acids: CASSLTGFGEKLFF.